One TCR beta chain is described in this entry. The data originate from a study of blood T cell repertoires in COVID-19. On the study more broadly: From T cells, B-cell-depleted T cells, or PBMCs came the material, which was cDNA or gDNA.

CDR1 is LNHNV, CDR2 YYDKDF, per germline (reference sequence). The CDR3 covers 16 residues. The junction had 11 bases not matched to a gene; V was cut back by 6 bases and J by 4 bases. In the original analysis: Amplification of reference gene primers provided the estimated nucleated cell counts. Profiling relied on immunoSEQ multiplex PCR, and the TCRdb table lists in-frame clones only, not all of them. That table furnishes V, J and clone size, whereas the DNA furnished D and trimming. The data hold 150,000 to 200,000 clones, with around 80% observed a single time. The rearrangement joins TRBV15 to TRBJ2-5, with TRBD2 matching over 10 bases. The receptor comes from a woman older than 75 with active or convalescent COVID-19. The specimen was peripheral blood. CDR3 in DNA: TGTGCCACCAGTCAGGCGACCAGCGGGGGGGGAGAGACCCAGTACTTC. This gives the protein CATSQATSGGGETQYF. The full variable domain, its missing parts supplied by reference TRBV15 and TRBJ2-5, is DAMVIQNPRYQVTQFGKPVTLSCSQTLNHNVMYWYQQKSSQAPKLLFHYYDKDFNNEADTPDNFQSRRPNTSFCFLDIRSPGLGDTAMYLCATSQATSGGGETQYFGPGTRLLVL.